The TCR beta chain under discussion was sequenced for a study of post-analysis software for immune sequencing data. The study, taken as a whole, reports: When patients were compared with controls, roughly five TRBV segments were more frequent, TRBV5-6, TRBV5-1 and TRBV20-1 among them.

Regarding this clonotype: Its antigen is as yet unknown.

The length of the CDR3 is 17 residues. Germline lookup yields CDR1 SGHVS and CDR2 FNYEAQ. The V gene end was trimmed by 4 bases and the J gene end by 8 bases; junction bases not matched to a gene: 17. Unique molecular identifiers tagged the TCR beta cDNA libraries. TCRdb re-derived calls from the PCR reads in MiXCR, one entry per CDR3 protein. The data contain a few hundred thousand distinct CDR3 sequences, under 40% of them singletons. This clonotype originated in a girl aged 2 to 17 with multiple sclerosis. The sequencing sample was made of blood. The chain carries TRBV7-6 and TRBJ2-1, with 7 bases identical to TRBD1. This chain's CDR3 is CASSSPMTGRKGDEQFF. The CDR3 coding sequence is TGTGCCAGCAGCTCACCCATGACAGGGAGAAAAGGGGATGAGCAGTTCTTC.